This T cell receptor (beta chain) comes out of a study of cytomegalovirus exposure and HLA in healthy donors. Overall study findings and caveats: The study labeled approximately 150 TCR beta chains cytomegalovirus-associated. Within an earlier analysis, most TCR beta V segments proved productive either about 90% or about 30% of the time.

Note on this clone: The antigen is undetermined.

The PCR had 60 Vbeta and 13 Jbeta primers. Produced via immunoSEQ multiplex PCR; TCRdb's table is partial and in-frame only. The sample includes about 180,000 clones, around 73% of them seen just once. This TCR came from a man aged 60 to 69 in good health and CMV-seronegative. Sequenced: PBMCs.

The CDR3 sequence is CASSLAGSSSYEQYF. Written as DNA, the CDR3 is TGTGCCAGCAGCTTGGCGGGATCTAGCTCCTACGAGCAGTACTTC. V and J are TRBV5-6 and TRBJ2-7; D is perhaps TRBD2 (5 bases). V lost 0 bases to trimming and J lost 0 bases, with 10 bases between them. The CDR3 covers 15 residues. CDR1 is SGHDT and CDR2 is YYEEEE in the germline V gene.